The T cell receptor beta chain described here comes from a study of blood T cell repertoires in COVID-19. Whole-study context: Acute and convalescent COVID-19 samples came from the United States, Italy and Spain. Sample material is recorded as cDNA or gDNA derived from T cells, B-cell-depleted T cells, or PBMCs.

The germline gives CDR1 PRHDT, CDR2 FYEKMQ (reference sequence). V lost 7 bases, J lost 6 bases, and 21 bases lay in between. The CDR3 length is 15 residues. As processed by the authors: Nucleated cell number was recorded as an estimate derived from reference gene primer amplification. Sequenced by immunoSEQ multiplex PCR; TCRdb stores in-frame clones only, minus some. V and J calls and clone size are given by that table; D and trimming were obtained from the DNA. The sample has tens of thousands of clones, approximately 82% seen once. Input material: peripheral blood. This chain uses TRBV13 with TRBJ1-2, with a tentative D call TRBD1 (6 bases). This sequence was found in a man aged 45-65 years with active COVID-19. Here the CDR3 reads CASKRAGAKGDGYTF. The CDR3, as DNA: TGTGCCAGCAAACGAGCAGGGGCCAAGGGGGATGGCTACACCTTC.